A single sample is the source of the 8 T cell receptor beta chains below, sequenced in a study of T cells in Graves' hyperthyroidism and ophthalmopathy. TCR beta CDR3 regions were amplified from RNA transcripts. When the TCR CDR3 underwent first-round RT-PCR, the HTBI primer set was used. Using its own MiXCR run on the multiplex PCR reads, TCRdb lists one record per CDR3 protein. The data show about 590,000 distinct CDR3 sequences, around a sixth seen once. The specimen was blood. These receptors all stem from a woman in her 30s with Graves' hyperthyroidism.

This clonotype was seen at least ten times. J is TRBJ1-1 and V is TRBV11-1; D is unclear. The V end was cut by 3 bases, the J end by 4 bases, with 3 bases between. CDR1 is SGHAT and CDR2 is FQDESV in the germline V gene (reference sequence). The CDR3 covers 11 residues. CDR3 residues: CASSFATEAFF. As DNA, the CDR3 is TGTGCCAGCAGCTTCGCCACTGAAGCTTTCTTT.

A note on this clonotype: This sequence may be a read error, since a much larger clone differs from it by one base. The V and J genes are TRBV7-9 and TRBJ2-3, with D unclear. The end of the DNA is better explained by TRBJ1-5, so the J call may be wrong. Germline CDR1 SEHNR, CDR2 FQNEAQ (reference sequence). The CDR3 runs to 13 residues. CDR3 sequence reads: CASSLARVDTQHF. The CDR3 DNA sequence: TGTGCCAGCAGCTTAGCGCGGGTAGATACGCAGCATTTT.

There are many counts of this clonotype. The chain couples TRBV29-1 to TRBJ2-7; D gene uncertain. Germline V gene data show CDR1 as SQVTM and CDR2 as ANQGSEA. The germline V and J ends were trimmed by 4 bases and 0 bases, with 10 bases remaining between them. CDR3 length equals 13 residues. In DNA form, the CDR3 reads TGCAGCGTTGCGACACTTCACTCCTACGAGCAGTACTTC. Translation: CSVATLHSYEQYF.

The chain links TRBV4-1 to TRBJ2-1, with 8 bases that match TRBD2. Germline CDR1 and CDR2: MGHRA and YSYEKL. Trimming removed 0 bases from V and 8 bases from J; junction bases left unmatched: 6. The CDR3 loop spans 15 amino acids. CDR3 DNA: TGCGCCAGCAGCCAAGACCCGGGGGGGTCCGATGAGCAGTTCTTC. This translates into CASSQDPGGSDEQFF.

This chain joins TRBV6-1 and TRBJ2-1, with 9 bases identical to TRBD2. The V segment lost 8 bases and the J segment 5 bases; nucleotides outside the gene matches: 10. CDR1 and CDR2 from the germline V gene are MNHNS and SASEGT. The CDR3 length is 15 residues. For the CDR3, the DNA is TGTGCCAGCCATAGGGCGGGAGGGCCCCACAATGAGCAGTTCTTC. Its translation is CASHRAGGPHNEQFF.

The sample holds many counts of this clonotype. The V gene is TRBV7-2, the J gene TRBJ2-2; D not certain. V dropped 3 bases and J dropped 3 bases, with 8 bases sitting between them. This CDR3 contains 14 residues. Per germline, CDR1 SGHTA and CDR2 FQGNSA. This CDR3 is CASSFGFHTGELFF. The CDR3 region has the DNA TGTGCCAGCAGCTTTGGCTTCCACACCGGGGAGCTGTTTTTT.

At least ten counts were recorded for this clonotype. The chain carries TRBV24-1 and TRBJ1-2, with TRBD1 identical over 9 bases. The V segment lost 4 bases and the J segment 8 bases; nucleotides outside the gene matches: 4. This CDR3 spans 13 amino acids. Germline V gene lookup returns CDR1 KGHDR and CDR2 SFDVKD. The CDR3 is CATSDHRGRGYTF. For the CDR3, the DNA is TGTGCCACCAGTGACCACAGGGGGCGAGGCTACACCTTC.

This clonotype was seen repeatedly, ten times or more. J is TRBJ1-6 and V is TRBV20-1, with TRBD1 matching over 11 bases. Looked up from germline, CDR1 is DFQATT and CDR2 is SNEGSKA (reference sequence). This CDR3 contains 15 residues. V lost 6 bases to trimming and J lost 7 bases; unmatched junction nucleotides: 8. The CDR3 DNA follows: TGCAGTGCCCGCCGGACAGGGGGCTTGAATTCACCCCTCCACTTT. This gives the protein CSARRTGGLNSPLHF.